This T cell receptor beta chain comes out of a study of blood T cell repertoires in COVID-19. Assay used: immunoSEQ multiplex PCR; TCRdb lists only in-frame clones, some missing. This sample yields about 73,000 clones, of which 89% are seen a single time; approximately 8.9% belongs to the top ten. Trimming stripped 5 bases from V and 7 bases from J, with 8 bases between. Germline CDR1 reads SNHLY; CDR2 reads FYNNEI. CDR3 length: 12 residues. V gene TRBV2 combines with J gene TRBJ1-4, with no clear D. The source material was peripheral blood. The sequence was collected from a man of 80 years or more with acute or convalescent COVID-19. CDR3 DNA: TGTGCCAGCAGTCGGCGGCCTGAAAAACTGTTTTTT. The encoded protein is CASSRRPEKLFF.